These 9 T cell receptor beta chains were all obtained from the same sample, sequenced in a study of blood T cell repertoires in COVID-19 (dated by TCRdb to 2019 to 2021). The library was generated by the immunoSEQ multiplex PCR assay. The table was pulled from immuneACCESS by TCRdb, which kept in-frame rearrangements only. Such tables lose some clones; where checked, under half of the loss comes from unresolved V genes, and the rest has no known cause. The sample data list 130,000 or so clones, and 80% to 90% of these were observed just once. The ten biggest clones cover around 2.1% of the sample. The sample comprised peripheral blood. The origin of the receptors is a woman in her 50s with acute or convalescent COVID-19.

The CDR3 region is CASSWGQVGGQPQHF. In DNA, the CDR3 is TGTGCCAGTAGTTGGGGACAGGTGGGAGGTCAGCCCCAGCATTTT. The chain links TRBV19 to TRBJ1-5; 8 bases line up with TRBD1. CDR1 and CDR2 from the germline V gene are LNHDA and SQIVND (reference sequence). The CDR3 runs to 15 residues. V lost 5 bases and J lost 6; bases outside the gene matches: 9. The whole variable domain, remainder taken from reference TRBV19 and TRBJ1-5, is DGGITQSPKYLFRKEGQNVTLSCEQNLNHDAMYWYRQDPGQGLRLIYYSQIVNDFQKGDIAEGYSVSREKKESFPLTVTSAQKNPTAFYLCASSWGQVGGQPQHFGDGTRLSIL.

The rearrangement uses TRBV11-3 and TRBJ1-2; 8 nucleotides align to TRBD1. Trimming removed 2 bases from V and 2 bases from J; junction bases left unmatched: 4. The CDR3 length is 15 residues. Germline V gives CDR1 SGHNT, CDR2 YENEEA. The chain's CDR3 is CASSLKTGGNYGYTF. In DNA form, the CDR3 reads TGTGCCAGCAGCTTAAAAACAGGGGGGAACTATGGCTACACCTTC.

This chain joins TRBV15 and TRBJ2-3, with 9 bases fitting TRBD2. The CDR3 totals 16 residues. Germline-derived CDR1 and CDR2 are LNHNV and YYDKDF (reference sequence). Trimming at V came to 4 bases and at J to 5 bases, leaving 10 bases not matched to a gene. The CDR3 DNA is TGTGCCACCAGCATCGCGGGCGGGAGGGCCGAAGATACGCAGTATTTT. Translation gives CATSIAGGRAEDTQYF.

This chain links TRBV18 with TRBJ2-1, with 8 bases identical to TRBD2. V shed 6 bases and J 9 bases; nucleotides not matched to a gene: 7. CDR1 is KGHSH, CDR2 LQKENI, per germline. CDR3 length equals 13 residues. CDR3 loop: CASSPGGAGEQFF. The CDR3 nucleotides are TGTGCCAGCTCCCCGGGAGGGGCGGGTGAGCAGTTCTTC.

This clone has only a few counts. V is TRBV12-5 and J is TRBJ1-6; D possibly corresponds to TRBD1 (6 bases). Germline assignment: CDR1 LGHNT and CDR2 FRNRAP. Trimming pared 3 bases from V and 7 bases from J, leaving 13 bases between. This CDR3 spans 15 amino acids. As DNA, the CDR3 is TGTGCTAGTGGTTTTATGACAGGTTGGAATTCACCCCTCCACTTT. Its protein is CASGFMTGWNSPLHF.

J is TRBJ2-7 and V is TRBV9; possibly TRBD2 for D (5 bases). The germline V gene encodes CDR1 SGDLS and CDR2 YYNGEE. The CDR3 runs 15 residues. Trimming removed 0 bases from V and 0 bases from J, with 10 bases in between. In DNA form, the CDR3 reads TGTGCCAGCAGCGTAGGAGGCGGACTCTCCTACGAGCAGTACTTC. This sequence encodes CASSVGGGLSYEQYF. The whole variable domain, filled in from reference TRBV9 and TRBJ2-7, reads DSGVTQTPKHLITATGQRVTLRCSPRSGDLSVYWYQQSLDQGLQFLIQYYNGEERAKGNILERFSAQQFPDLHSELNLSSLELGDSALYFCASSVGGGLSYEQYFGPGTRLTVT.

The V gene is TRBV7-2, the J gene TRBJ1-2; D is unresolved. There are 14 residues in the CDR3. Germline V gene lookup returns CDR1 SGHTA and CDR2 FQGNSA. Trimming removed 5 bases at V and 4 bases at J, with 14 bases between. Written as DNA, the CDR3 is TGTGCCAGCAGCCCCCAACCGGAGGCCTATGGCTACACCTTC. Protein product: CASSPQPEAYGYTF.

The chain is built from TRBV27 and TRBJ2-2; no clear D gene. The CDR3 consists of 11 residues. Trimming pared 3 bases from V and 6 bases from J, leaving 2 bases between. Germline loops: CDR1 MNHEY, CDR2 SMNVEV (reference sequence). DNA for the CDR3: TGTGCCAGCAGTTTCTCCGGGGAGCTGTTTTTT. It yields the protein CASSFSGELFF.

This chain links TRBV19 with TRBJ1-1; TRBD1 matches 8 bases. V gave up 3 bases and J gave up 0 bases; unmatched junction bases: 3. This CDR3 region has 15 residues. The germline V gene encodes CDR1 LNHDA and CDR2 SQIVND (reference sequence). CDR3 sequence reads: CASSITGGVNTEAFF. The CDR3 coding sequence is TGTGCCAGTAGTATTACAGGGGGTGTGAACACTGAAGCTTTCTTT. Looking up the rest from reference TRBV19 and TRBJ1-1 gives the full variable domain: DGGITQSPKYLFRKEGQNVTLSCEQNLNHDAMYWYRQDPGQGLRLIYYSQIVNDFQKGDIAEGYSVSREKKESFPLTVTSAQKNPTAFYLCASSITGGVNTEAFFGQGTRLTVV.